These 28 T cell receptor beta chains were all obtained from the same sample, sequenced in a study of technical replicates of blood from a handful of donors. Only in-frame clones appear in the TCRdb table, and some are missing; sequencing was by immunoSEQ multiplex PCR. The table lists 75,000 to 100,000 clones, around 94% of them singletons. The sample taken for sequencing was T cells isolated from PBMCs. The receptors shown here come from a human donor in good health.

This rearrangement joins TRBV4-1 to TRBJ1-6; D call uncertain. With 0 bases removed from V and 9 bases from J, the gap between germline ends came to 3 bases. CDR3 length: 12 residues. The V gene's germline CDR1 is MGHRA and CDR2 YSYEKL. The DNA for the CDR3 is TGCGCCAGCAGCCAAGATCGTTCACCCCTCCACTTT. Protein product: CASSQDRSPLHF.

Written as DNA, the CDR3 is TGTGCCAGTACTTGGGACAGGAACACTGAAGCTTTCTTT. This gives the protein CASTWDRNTEAFF. The chain is built from TRBV19 and TRBJ1-1; TRBD1 aligns across 7 bases. Germline loops: CDR1 LNHDA, CDR2 SQIVND (reference sequence). Trimming took 7 bases from V and 1 from J; bases not matched to a gene: 3. This CDR3 is built from 13 residues. The variable domain in full, with the rest retrieved from reference TRBV19 and TRBJ1-1, is DGGITQSPKYLFRKEGQNVTLSCEQNLNHDAMYWYRQDPGQGLRLIYYSQIVNDFQKGDIAEGYSVSREKKESFPLTVTSAQKNPTAFYLCASTWDRNTEAFFGQGTRLTVV.

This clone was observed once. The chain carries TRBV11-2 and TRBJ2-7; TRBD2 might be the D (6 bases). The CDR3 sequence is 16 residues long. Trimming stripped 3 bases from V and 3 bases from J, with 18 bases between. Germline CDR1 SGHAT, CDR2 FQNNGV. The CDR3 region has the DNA TGTGCCAGCAGCTTGGGGACTGGAGAAGGGATCTACGAGCAGTACTTC. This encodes CASSLGTGEGIYEQYF.

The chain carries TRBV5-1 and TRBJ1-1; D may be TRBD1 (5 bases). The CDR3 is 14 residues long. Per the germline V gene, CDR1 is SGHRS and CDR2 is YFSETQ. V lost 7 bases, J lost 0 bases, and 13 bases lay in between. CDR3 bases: TGCGCCAGCTCTATGACGGACATGAACACTGAAGCTTTCTTT. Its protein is CASSMTDMNTEAFF.

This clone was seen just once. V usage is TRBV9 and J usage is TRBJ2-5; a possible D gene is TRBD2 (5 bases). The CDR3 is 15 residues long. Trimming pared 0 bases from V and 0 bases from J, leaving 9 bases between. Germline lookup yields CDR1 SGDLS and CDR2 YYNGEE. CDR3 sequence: CASSVAWRDQETQYF. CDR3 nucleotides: TGTGCCAGCAGCGTAGCTTGGCGGGACCAAGAGACCCAGTACTTC.

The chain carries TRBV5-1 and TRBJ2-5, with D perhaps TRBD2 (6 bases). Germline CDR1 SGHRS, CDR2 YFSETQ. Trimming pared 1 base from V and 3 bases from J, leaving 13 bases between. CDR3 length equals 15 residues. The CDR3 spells CASSLFPGEEETQYF. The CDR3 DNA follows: TGCGCCAGCAGCTTGTTTCCGGGAGAAGAAGAGACCCAGTACTTC. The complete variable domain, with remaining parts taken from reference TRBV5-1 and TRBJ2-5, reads KAGVTQTPRYLIKTRGQQVTLSCSPISGHRSVSWYQQTPGQGLQFLFEYFSETQRNKGNFPGRFSGRQFSNSRSEMNVSTLELGDSALYLCASSLFPGEEETQYFGPGTRLLVL.

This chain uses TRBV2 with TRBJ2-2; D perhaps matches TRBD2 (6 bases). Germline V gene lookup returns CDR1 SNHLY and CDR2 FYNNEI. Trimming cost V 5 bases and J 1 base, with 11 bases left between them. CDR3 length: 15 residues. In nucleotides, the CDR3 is TGTGCCAGCAGTTCGCCGGGACTGAACACCGGGGAGCTGTTTTTT. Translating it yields CASSSPGLNTGELFF.

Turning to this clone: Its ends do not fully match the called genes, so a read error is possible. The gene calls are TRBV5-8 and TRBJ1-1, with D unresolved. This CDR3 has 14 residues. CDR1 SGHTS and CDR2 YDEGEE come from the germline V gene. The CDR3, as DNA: TGTGCCAGCAGCTTTGAGGAATCGAACGCTGAAGCTTTCTTT. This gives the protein CASSFEESNAEAFF.

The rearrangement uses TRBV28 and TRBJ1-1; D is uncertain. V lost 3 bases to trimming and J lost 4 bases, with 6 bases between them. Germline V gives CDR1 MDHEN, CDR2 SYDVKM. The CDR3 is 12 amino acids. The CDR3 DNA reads TGTGCCAGCAGTTTTGCCAGCACTGAAGCTTTCTTT. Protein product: CASSFASTEAFF.

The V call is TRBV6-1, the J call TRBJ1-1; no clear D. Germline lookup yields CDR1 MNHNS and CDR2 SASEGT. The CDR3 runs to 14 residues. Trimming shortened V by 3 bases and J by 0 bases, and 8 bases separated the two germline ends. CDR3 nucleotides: TGTGCCAGCAGTGACCCTCGTTTGAACACTGAAGCTTTCTTT. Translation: CASSDPRLNTEAFF.

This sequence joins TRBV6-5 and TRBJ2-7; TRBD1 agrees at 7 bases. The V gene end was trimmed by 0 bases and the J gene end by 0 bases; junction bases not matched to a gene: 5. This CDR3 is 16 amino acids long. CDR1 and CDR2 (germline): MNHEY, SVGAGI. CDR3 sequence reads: CASSYSTGQTSYEQYF. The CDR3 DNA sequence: TGTGCCAGCAGTTACTCGACGGGACAGACCTCCTACGAGCAGTACTTC.

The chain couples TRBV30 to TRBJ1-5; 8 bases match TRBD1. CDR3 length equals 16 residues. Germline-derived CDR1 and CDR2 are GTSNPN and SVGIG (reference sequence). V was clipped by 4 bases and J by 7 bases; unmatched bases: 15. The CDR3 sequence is CAWKTGGLFSGQPQHF. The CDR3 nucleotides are TGTGCCTGGAAAACAGGGGGGCTATTCTCGGGACAGCCCCAGCATTTT. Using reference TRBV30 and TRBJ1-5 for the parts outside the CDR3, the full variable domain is SQTIHQWPATLVQPVGSPLSLECTVEGTSNPNLYWYRQAAGRGLQLLFYSVGIGQISSEVPQNLSASRPQDRQFILSSKKLLLSDSGFYLCAWKTGGLFSGQPQHFGDGTRLSIL.

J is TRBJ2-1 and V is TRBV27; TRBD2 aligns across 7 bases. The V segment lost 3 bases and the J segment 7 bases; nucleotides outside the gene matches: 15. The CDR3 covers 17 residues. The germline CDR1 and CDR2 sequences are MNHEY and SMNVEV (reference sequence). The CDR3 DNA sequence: TGTGCCAGCAGTTTCGTTTCTAGGGCTCCCGGGAGGAATGAGCAGTTCTTC. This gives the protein CASSFVSRAPGRNEQFF.

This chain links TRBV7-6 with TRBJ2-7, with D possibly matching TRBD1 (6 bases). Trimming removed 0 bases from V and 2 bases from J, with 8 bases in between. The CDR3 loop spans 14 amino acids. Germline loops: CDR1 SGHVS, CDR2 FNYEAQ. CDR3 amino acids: CASSLARTAYEQYF. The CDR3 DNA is TGTGCCAGCAGCTTAGCGCGGACAGCCTACGAGCAGTACTTC.

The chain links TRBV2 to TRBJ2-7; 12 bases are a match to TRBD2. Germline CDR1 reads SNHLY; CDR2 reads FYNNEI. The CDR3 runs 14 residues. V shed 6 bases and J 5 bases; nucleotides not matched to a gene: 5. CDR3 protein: CASRRTSGIDEQYF. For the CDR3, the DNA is TGTGCCAGCAGGAGGACTAGCGGGATCGACGAGCAGTACTTC.

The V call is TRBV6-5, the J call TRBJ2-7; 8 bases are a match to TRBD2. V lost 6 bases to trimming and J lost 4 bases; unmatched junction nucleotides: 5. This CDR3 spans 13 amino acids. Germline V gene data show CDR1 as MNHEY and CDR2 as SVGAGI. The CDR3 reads CASSLQRGYEQYF. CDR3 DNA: TGTGCCAGCAGCCTCCAGCGGGGGTACGAGCAGTACTTC.

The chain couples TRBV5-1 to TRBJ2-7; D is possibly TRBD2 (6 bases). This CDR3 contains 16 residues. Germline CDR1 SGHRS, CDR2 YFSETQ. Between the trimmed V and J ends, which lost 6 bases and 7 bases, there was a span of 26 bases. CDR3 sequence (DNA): TGCGCCAGCACCTCCATGGGGGGACGAGGGTCGGGGGAGCAGTACTTC. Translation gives CASTSMGGRGSGEQYF.

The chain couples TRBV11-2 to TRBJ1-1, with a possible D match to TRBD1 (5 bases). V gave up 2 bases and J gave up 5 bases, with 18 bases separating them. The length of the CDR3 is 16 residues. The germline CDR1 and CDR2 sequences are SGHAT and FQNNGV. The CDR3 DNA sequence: TGTGCCAGCAGCTTAATCGTGGGGGGATTAAAGACTGAAGCTTTCTTT. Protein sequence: CASSLIVGGLKTEAFF.

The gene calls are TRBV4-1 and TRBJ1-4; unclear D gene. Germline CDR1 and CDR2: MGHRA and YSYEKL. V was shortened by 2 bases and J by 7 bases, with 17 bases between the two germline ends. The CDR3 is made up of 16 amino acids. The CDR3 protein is CASSQTTGYLGEKLFF. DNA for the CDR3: TGCGCCAGCAGCCAAACCACGGGGTATTTGGGTGAAAAACTGTTTTTT.

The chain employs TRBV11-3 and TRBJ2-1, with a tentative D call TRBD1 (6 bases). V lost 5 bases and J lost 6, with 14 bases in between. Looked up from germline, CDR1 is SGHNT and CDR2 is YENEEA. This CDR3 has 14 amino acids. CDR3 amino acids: CASSHEGQLNEQFF. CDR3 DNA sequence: TGTGCCAGCAGCCACGAAGGACAGCTCAATGAGCAGTTCTTC.

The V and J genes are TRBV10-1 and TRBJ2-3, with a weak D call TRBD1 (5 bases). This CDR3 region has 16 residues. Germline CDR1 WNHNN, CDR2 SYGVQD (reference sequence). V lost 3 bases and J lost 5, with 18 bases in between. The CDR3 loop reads CASSDRVSTSGDTQYF. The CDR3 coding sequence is TGCGCCAGCAGTGACAGGGTTTCCACCTCGGGAGATACGCAGTATTTT.

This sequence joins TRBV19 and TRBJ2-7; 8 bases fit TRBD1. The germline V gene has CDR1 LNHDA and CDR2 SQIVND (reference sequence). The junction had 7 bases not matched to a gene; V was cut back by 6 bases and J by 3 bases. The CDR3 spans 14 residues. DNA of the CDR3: TGTGCCAGTAGGGGGACAGGAGGCTTCTACGAGCAGTACTTC. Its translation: CASRGTGGFYEQYF. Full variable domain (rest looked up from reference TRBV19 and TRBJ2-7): DGGITQSPKYLFRKEGQNVTLSCEQNLNHDAMYWYRQDPGQGLRLIYYSQIVNDFQKGDIAEGYSVSREKKESFPLTVTSAQKNPTAFYLCASRGTGGFYEQYFGPGTRLTVT.

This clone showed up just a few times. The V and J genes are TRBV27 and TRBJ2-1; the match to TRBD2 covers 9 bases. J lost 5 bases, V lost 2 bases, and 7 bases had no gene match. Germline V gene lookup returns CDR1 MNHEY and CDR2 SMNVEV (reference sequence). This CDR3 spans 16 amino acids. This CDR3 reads CASSLVSAGGHNEQFF. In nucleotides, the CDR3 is TGTGCCAGCAGTTTAGTTTCCGCGGGAGGGCACAATGAGCAGTTCTTC.

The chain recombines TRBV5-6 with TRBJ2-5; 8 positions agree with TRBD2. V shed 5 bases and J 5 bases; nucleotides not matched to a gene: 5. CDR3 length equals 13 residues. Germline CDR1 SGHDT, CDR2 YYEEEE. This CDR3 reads CASRRGGGETQYF. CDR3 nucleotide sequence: TGTGCCAGCAGACGGGGGGGCGGGGAGACCCAGTACTTC.

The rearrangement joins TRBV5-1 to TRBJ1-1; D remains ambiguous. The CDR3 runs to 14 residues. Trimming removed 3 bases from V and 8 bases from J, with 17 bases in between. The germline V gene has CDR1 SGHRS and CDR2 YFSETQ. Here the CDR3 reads CASSSEALSTEAFF. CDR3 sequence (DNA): TGCGCCAGCAGCTCGGAGGCTCTCTCGACCGAAGCTTTCTTT.

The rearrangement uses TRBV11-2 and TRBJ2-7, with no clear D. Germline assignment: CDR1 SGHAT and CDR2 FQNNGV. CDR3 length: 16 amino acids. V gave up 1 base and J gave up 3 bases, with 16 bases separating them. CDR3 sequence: CASSLAYGYRSYEQYF. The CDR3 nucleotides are TGTGCCAGCAGCTTAGCCTATGGGTACCGGAGCTACGAGCAGTACTTC.

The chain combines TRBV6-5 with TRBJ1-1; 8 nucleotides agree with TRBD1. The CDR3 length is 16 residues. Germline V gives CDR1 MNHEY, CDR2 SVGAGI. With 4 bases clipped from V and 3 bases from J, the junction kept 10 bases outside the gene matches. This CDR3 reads CASSSDRVRRHTEAFF. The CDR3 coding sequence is TGTGCCAGCAGTTCGGACAGGGTAAGGCGGCACACTGAAGCTTTCTTT.

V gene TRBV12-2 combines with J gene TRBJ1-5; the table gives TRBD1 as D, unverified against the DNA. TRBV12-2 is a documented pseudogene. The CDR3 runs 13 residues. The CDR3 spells CASRPGGDQPQHF. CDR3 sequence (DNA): TGTGCAAGTCGCCCAGGGGGAGATCAGCCCCAGCATTTT.